The 24 T cell receptor beta chains given below trace back to one sample, sequenced in a study of blood T cell repertoires in COVID-19. Libraries were prepared by immunoSEQ multiplex PCR; TCRdb keeps only in-frame clonotypes and omits some of them. The table lists about 260,000 clones, 65% to 90% of them singletons, with approximately 12% in the top ten. The sequenced sample was peripheral blood. These receptors came from a human donor in a cohort sampled during active COVID-19.

J is TRBJ2-7 and V is TRBV7-8, with D possibly TRBD1 on 6 matching bases. Trimming removed 3 bases from V and 7 bases from J, with 16 bases in between. This CDR3 is 14 amino acids long. Germline V gene data show CDR1 as SGHVS and CDR2 as FQNEAQ. The CDR3 bases are TGTGCCAGCAGCTTGGGGGACATCCTTACTGAGCAGTACTTC. Protein sequence: CASSLGDILTEQYF.

This clone was seen only a few times. J is TRBJ2-1 and V is TRBV3-1 (or the pseudogene TRBV3-2), with TRBD2 as a possible D gene (6 bases). Germline assignment: CDR1 LGHDT and CDR2 YNNKEL (reference sequence). The CDR3 spans 17 residues. V shed 0 bases and J shed 2 bases, with 14 bases lying between them. The CDR3 DNA reads TGTGCCAGCAGCCAAGATATAAGGCGGGATCCCTACAATGAGCAGTTCTTC. It yields the protein CASSQDIRRDPYNEQFF.

The chain carries TRBV18 and TRBJ2-6; D is perhaps TRBD1 (5 bases). The CDR3 is 13 amino acids. The germline gives CDR1 KGHSH, CDR2 LQKENI. With 7 bases removed from V and 5 bases from J, the gap between germline ends came to 9 bases. In DNA form, the CDR3 reads TGTGCCAGCTTCCCGGACAGGGCCAACGTCCTGACTTTC. As protein: CASFPDRANVLTF.

Worth noting for this clone: Other DNA sequences in this specimen translate into the identical CDR3. The chain has TRBV5-1 and TRBJ1-4; 7 nucleotides align to TRBD1. Germline loops: CDR1 SGHRS, CDR2 YFSETQ. After removal of 4 bases from V and 0 bases from J, the junction contained 0 bases not matched to a gene. The CDR3 extends over 14 amino acids. CDR3 DNA: TGCGCCAGCAGCGGGACAGCAACTAATGAAAAACTGTTTTTT. It yields the protein CASSGTATNEKLFF.

The chain carries TRBV7-2 and TRBJ2-7; D perhaps matches TRBD2 (6 bases). The CDR3 runs 15 residues. Trimming took 4 bases from V and 1 from J, leaving 14 bases between them. CDR1 is SGHTA, CDR2 FQGNSA, per germline. The CDR3 sequence: CASSSTWDSSYEQYF. DNA of the CDR3: TGTGCCAGCAGCTCTACCTGGGACTCTTCCTACGAGCAGTACTTC.

The CDR3 DNA is TGCGCCAGCAGCCAAGTCGGGAGAGGTTGGGAGACCCAGTACTTC. Protein sequence: CASSQVGRGWETQYF. The chain links TRBV4-1 to TRBJ2-5, with a possible D match to TRBD2 (6 bases). Trimming left V 1 base short and J 5 bases short, with 14 bases between. Germline-derived CDR1 and CDR2 are MGHRA and YSYEKL. CDR3 size: 15 residues.

The CDR3: CASSEAHLGELFF. The CDR3 coding sequence is TGTGCCAGCAGTGAAGCGCACTTAGGGGAGCTGTTTTTT. The rearrangement joins TRBV6-1 to TRBJ2-2; unclear D gene. This CDR3 has 13 amino acids. V lost 0 bases, J lost 8 bases, and 7 bases lay in between. CDR1 and CDR2 (germline): MNHNS, SASEGT.

The chain has TRBV18 and TRBJ2-1; possibly TRBD2 for D (5 bases). Germline V gene data show CDR1 as KGHSH and CDR2 as LQKENI. The CDR3 extends over 17 amino acids. V shed 3 bases and J shed 5 bases, with 20 bases lying between them. CDR3 region: CASSPPFQGLSNNEQFF. The CDR3 nucleotides are TGTGCCAGCTCACCTCCTTTCCAAGGACTGAGTAACAATGAGCAGTTCTTC.

The chain combines TRBV6-2 or TRBV6-3 with TRBJ2-1; 11 nucleotides align to TRBD2. V lost 0 bases to trimming and J lost 7 bases; unmatched junction nucleotides: 11. There are 18 residues in the CDR3. Germline V CDR1 and CDR2: MNHEY, SVGEGT. The CDR3 loop is CASSYSTTLAGVMNEQFF. The CDR3 nucleotides are TGTGCCAGCAGTTACTCCACGACACTAGCGGGAGTCATGAATGAGCAGTTCTTC.

This chain joins TRBV5-6 and TRBJ1-2, with D uncertain. Germline CDR1 SGHDT, CDR2 YYEEEE. This CDR3 is built from 16 residues. V was clipped by 4 bases and J by 7 bases, with 23 bases between them. This CDR3 reads CASSPFLEGGGSGYTF. CDR3 DNA sequence: TGTGCCAGCAGCCCCTTTTTGGAGGGAGGAGGCAGTGGCTACACCTTC.

This chain uses TRBV6-5 with TRBJ1-1, with 9 bases matching TRBD1. Germline V gene data show CDR1 as MNHEY and CDR2 as SVGAGI. The CDR3 length is 14 residues. The V gene end was trimmed by 6 bases and the J gene end by 8 bases; junction bases not matched to a gene: 10. As DNA, the CDR3 is TGTGCCAGCAGCCTTGACAGGGGGTTATCCGAAGCTTTCTTT. It encodes CASSLDRGLSEAFF.

J is TRBJ1-4 and V is TRBV7-9; no clear D. The CDR3 runs to 15 residues. Trimming left V 1 base short and J 5 bases short, with 11 bases between. Germline V gene sequence: CDR1 SEHNR, CDR2 FQNEAQ (reference sequence). This CDR3 is CASSLGGGLNEKLFF. The CDR3 coding sequence is TGTGCCAGCAGCTTAGGCGGAGGGCTGAATGAAAAACTGTTTTTT.

The chain carries TRBV7-2 and TRBJ1-3, with D unresolved. The CDR3 runs to 16 residues. Germline V gives CDR1 SGHTA, CDR2 FQGNSA. V was trimmed by 1 base and J by 3 bases, leaving 13 bases between them. In nucleotides, the CDR3 is TGTGCCAGCAGCTTAGTTCGGTTTAGAGATGGAAACACCATATATTTT. This codes for CASSLVRFRDGNTIYF.

V usage is TRBV19 and J usage is TRBJ1-2; 7 bases are shared with TRBD1. Germline V gives CDR1 LNHDA, CDR2 SQIVND (reference sequence). V was pared by 6 bases and J by 0 bases, with 7 bases of the junction left unmatched. The CDR3 consists of 15 residues. The CDR3: CASRTRQGANYGYTF. The CDR3 DNA reads TGTGCCAGTAGGACTCGACAGGGAGCTAACTATGGCTACACCTTC.

V and J are TRBV5-1 and TRBJ2-7; D might be TRBD2 (5 bases). This CDR3 is built from 13 residues. With 4 bases removed from V and 1 base from J, the gap between germline ends came to 9 bases. Germline V gene lookup returns CDR1 SGHRS and CDR2 YFSETQ. The CDR3 spells CASSGEPSYEQYF. For the CDR3, the DNA is TGCGCCAGCAGCGGGGAGCCGTCCTACGAGCAGTACTTC.

The chain is built from TRBV6-4 and TRBJ2-2, with 13 bases aligning to TRBD2. Trimming removed 6 bases from V and 7 bases from J; junction bases left unmatched: 5. The CDR3 runs 15 residues. Looked up from germline, CDR1 is MRHNA and CDR2 is SNTAGT. CDR3 in amino acids: CASRGTSGMLGELFF. The CDR3 DNA reads as TGTGCCAGCAGAGGGACTAGCGGGATGCTCGGGGAGCTGTTTTTT.

The rearrangement joins TRBV2 to TRBJ2-7, with D perhaps TRBD2 (5 bases). Per germline, CDR1 SNHLY and CDR2 FYNNEI. The V gene lost 6 bases and the J gene lost 2 bases, with 26 bases spanning the gap. CDR3 length: 18 residues. Written as DNA, the CDR3 is TGTGCCAGCAGCCCGCCGGCTGGGTATGGTAGCGTAACCTACGAGCAGTACTTC. Translating it yields CASSPPAGYGSVTYEQYF.

The CDR3 coding sequence is TGTGCCAGCAGCCTGAGTTCCCTCGGCACAGATACGCAGTATTTT. Translating it yields CASSLSSLGTDTQYF. The chain employs TRBV7-9 and TRBJ2-3; D remains ambiguous. The V end lost 5 bases, the J end lost 1 base, and 13 bases lay between the germline ends. The length of the CDR3 is 15 residues. Germline-derived CDR1 and CDR2 are SEHNR and FQNEAQ (reference sequence).

The chain uses TRBV5-4 and TRBJ2-2; D is ambiguous. Germline V gene lookup returns CDR1 SGHNT and CDR2 YYREEE (reference sequence). The V and J ends lost 4 bases and 9 bases respectively, with 10 bases between them. This CDR3 contains 12 residues. The DNA for the CDR3 is TGTGCCAGCAGCCCCGAGCGCCGGGAGCTGTTTTTT. Translation gives CASSPERRELFF. The full variable domain, with the rest looked up from reference TRBV5-4 and TRBJ2-2, is ETGVTQSPTHLIKTRGQQVTLRCSSQSGHNTVSWYQQALGQGPQFIFQYYREEENGRGNFPPRFSGLQFPNYSSELNVNALELDDSALYLCASSPERRELFFGEGSRLTVL.

The rearrangement joins TRBV19 to TRBJ1-1; D perhaps matches TRBD1 (6 bases). Germline V CDR1 and CDR2: LNHDA, SQIVND (reference sequence). CDR3 length equals 13 residues. Trimming took off 5 bases at V and 6 bases at J, with 13 bases between the two ends. The CDR3 sequence is CASSSQGLAEAFF. CDR3 coding DNA: TGTGCCAGTAGTTCACAGGGTCTTGCTGAAGCTTTCTTT.

The chain recombines TRBV6-1 with TRBJ2-3; D ambiguous. CDR3 size: 15 residues. CDR1 MNHNS and CDR2 SASEGT come from the germline V gene. The V end lost 2 bases, the J end lost 1 base, and 10 bases lay between the germline ends. The DNA of the CDR3 is TGTGCCAGCAGTGAACTATCGATCGGCACAGATACGCAGTATTTT. Translating it yields CASSELSIGTDTQYF.

The V and J genes are TRBV7-8 and TRBJ1-5, with TRBD1 identical over 10 bases. CDR1 SGHVS and CDR2 FQNEAQ come from the germline V gene. V gave up 0 bases and J gave up 6 bases; unmatched junction bases: 2. The CDR3 sequence is 15 residues long. The CDR3 region has the DNA TGTGCCAGCAGCTTAGCAGGACAGGGGGGTCAGCCCCAGCATTTT. Residues: CASSLAGQGGQPQHF.

The chain links TRBV27 to TRBJ2-7; 7 nucleotides agree with TRBD1. V lost 6 bases and J lost 5; bases outside the gene matches: 7. Germline CDR1 and CDR2: MNHEY and SMNVEV (reference sequence). The CDR3 is 13 amino acids. The chain's CDR3 is CASRLDRFHEQYF. CDR3 nucleotide sequence: TGTGCCAGCAGGCTGGACAGGTTTCACGAGCAGTACTTC.

This clone has a single count. V gene TRBV28 combines with J gene TRBJ1-1; D uncertain. V was shortened by 3 bases and J by 5 bases, with 7 bases between the two germline ends. Germline loops: CDR1 MDHEN, CDR2 SYDVKM. This CDR3 is built from 12 residues. DNA for the CDR3: TGTGCCAGCAGTTTGGCCGGGACTGAAGCTTTCTTT. It yields the protein CASSLAGTEAFF.